The 30 T cell receptor beta chains in this list originate from one sample, sequenced in a study of Tregs in tolerant kidney transplant recipients. Sequencing used immunoSEQ multiplex PCR; TCRdb keeps in-frame clones, though not all of them. Of around 66,000 clones in the sample, approximately 83% were seen once. The sequencing here drew on Tregs from blood, taken before the transplant. The receptors were gathered from a human donor who received a combined kidney and bone marrow transplant.

The rearrangement links TRBV2 to TRBJ1-5, with D hard to call. Trimming left V 4 bases short and J 6 bases short, with 7 bases between. The CDR3 runs to 12 residues. CDR1 is SNHLY, CDR2 FYNNEI, per germline. CDR3 protein: CASSGWGQPQHF. DNA of the CDR3: TGTGCCAGCAGTGGGTGGGGTCAGCCCCAGCATTTT.

The CDR3 nucleotides are TGCGCCAGCAGCAGGACAGGGCTCGCCTACGAGCAGTACTTC. It encodes CASSRTGLAYEQYF. The rearrangement uses TRBV5-1 and TRBJ2-7, with 8 bases identical to TRBD1. V shed 4 bases and J 2 bases; nucleotides not matched to a gene: 5. The CDR3 is 14 residues long. Per germline, CDR1 SGHRS and CDR2 YFSETQ.

The rearrangement uses TRBV10-1 and TRBJ1-6, with unresolved D. The CDR3 is 15 residues long. The germline V gene encodes CDR1 WNHNN and CDR2 SYGVQD (reference sequence). V dropped 3 bases and J dropped 6 bases, with 12 bases sitting between them. The CDR3: CASSEHSGGNSPLHF. In nucleotides, the CDR3 is TGCGCCAGCAGTGAACACTCCGGCGGTAATTCACCCCTCCACTTT.

This clone came up a few times. The rearrangement links TRBV28 to TRBJ2-1, with D tentatively TRBD1 or TRBD2 (5 bases each). The V end lost 5 bases, the J end lost 1 base, and 15 bases lay between the germline ends. The CDR3 contains 16 residues. From germline, CDR1 is MDHEN and CDR2 SYDVKM. The CDR3 DNA is TGTGCCAGCAGTACCCCCGGGACCCCATCCTACAATGAGCAGTTCTTC. It is translated as CASSTPGTPSYNEQFF.

This clone was detected only a few times. The genes are TRBV5-1 and TRBJ1-1; TRBD1 might be the D (5 bases). Trimming left V 4 bases short and J 1 base short, with 11 bases between. This CDR3 region has 14 residues. Looked up from germline, CDR1 is SGHRS and CDR2 is YFSETQ. The CDR3 spells CASSKQVANTEAFF. As DNA, the CDR3 is TGCGCCAGCAGCAAACAGGTTGCGAACACTGAAGCTTTCTTT.

This chain connects TRBV5-1 to TRBJ1-2; unclear D gene. This CDR3 contains 12 residues. V was trimmed by 0 bases and J by 8 bases, leaving 8 bases between them. From germline, CDR1 is SGHRS and CDR2 YFSETQ. DNA of the CDR3: TGCGCCAGCAGCTTGGACATAGTCGGCTACACCTTC. Protein product: CASSLDIVGYTF.

This sequence joins TRBV5-1 and TRBJ2-3; a weak D match, TRBD1 (6 bases). The CDR3 covers 14 residues. V lost 4 bases and J lost 2, with 11 bases in between. Germline CDR1 reads SGHRS; CDR2 reads YFSETQ. The CDR3 DNA reads TGCGCCAGCAGCGCCGGGACACCCACAGATACGCAGTATTTT. Encoded protein: CASSAGTPTDTQYF. Together with reference TRBV5-1 and TRBJ2-3, the CDR3 gives the full variable domain: KAGVTQTPRYLIKTRGQQVTLSCSPISGHRSVSWYQQTPGQGLQFLFEYFSETQRNKGNFPGRFSGRQFSNSRSEMNVSTLELGDSALYLCASSAGTPTDTQYFGPGTRLTVL.

The CDR3 loop is CASSPRGGLDTQYF. DNA of the CDR3: TGTGCCAGCTCACCCAGGGGTGGGCTAGATACGCAGTATTTT. The chain joins TRBV18 to TRBJ2-3, with a tentative D call TRBD1 (6 bases). Germline loops: CDR1 KGHSH, CDR2 LQKENI. The V and J ends lost 3 bases and 5 bases respectively, with 12 bases between them. The CDR3 is 14 amino acids.

The rearrangement links TRBV6-1 to TRBJ1-6; 8 bases are shared with TRBD1. The CDR3 has 15 amino acids. The germline V gene has CDR1 MNHNS and CDR2 SASEGT. Trimming removed 4 bases from V and 7 bases from J; junction bases left unmatched: 6. The CDR3 loop reads CASSARQGRNSPLHF. The CDR3 DNA reads as TGTGCCAGCAGTGCCAGACAGGGGAGGAATTCACCCCTCCACTTT.

The gene calls are TRBV2 and TRBJ1-1, with a tentative D call TRBD1 (6 bases). CDR3 size: 14 residues. Germline V gene data show CDR1 as SNHLY and CDR2 as FYNNEI. V lost 5 bases, J lost 1 base, and 11 bases lay in between. CDR3 coding DNA: TGTGCCAGCAGTCGACAGGAGGGGAACACTGAAGCTTTCTTT. Its protein is CASSRQEGNTEAFF.

The rearrangement links TRBV4-3 to TRBJ2-3, with D perhaps matching TRBD2 (5 bases). This CDR3 has 16 amino acids. Germline V gives CDR1 LGHNA, CDR2 YSLEER. V lost 0 bases to trimming and J lost 6 bases, with 16 bases between them. As DNA, the CDR3 is TGCGCCAGCAGCCAAGATTGGCGGGCACTCGTGGATACGCAGTATTTT. Translation: CASSQDWRALVDTQYF.

The CDR3 coding sequence is TGTGCCAGCAGTGCAAGGGACTATGGCTACACCTTC. Its translation is CASSARDYGYTF. The chain uses TRBV28 and TRBJ1-2; D not certain. Germline CDR1 and CDR2: MDHEN and SYDVKM. Trimming left V 5 bases short and J 3 bases short, with 7 bases between. CDR3 length: 12 residues.

The rearrangement links TRBV15 to TRBJ2-7; no definite D call. The CDR3 is 13 amino acids. Trimming took 3 bases from V and 4 from J, leaving 10 bases between them. CDR1 is LNHNV, CDR2 YYDKDF, per germline (reference sequence). The DNA for the CDR3 is TGTGCCACCAGCAGTGCTACCGGTTACGAGCAGTACTTC. Protein: CATSSATGYEQYF.

This sequence joins TRBV28 and TRBJ1-5; D is ambiguous. The CDR3 sequence is 15 residues long. Between the trimmed V and J ends, which lost 2 bases and 2 bases, there was a span of 10 bases. Germline V gene data show CDR1 as MDHEN and CDR2 as SYDVKM. The CDR3 nucleotides are TGTGCCAGCAGTTTAATTGGGAGGGGCAATCAGCCCCAGCATTTT. Amino acids: CASSLIGRGNQPQHF.

A remark on this clone: The same CDR3 arises from other DNA sequences in this sample as well. The V call is TRBV7-6, the J call TRBJ2-2, with 8 bases lining up with TRBD2. CDR1 and CDR2 from the germline V gene are SGHVS and FNYEAQ. Unmatched junction bases numbered 2, after V lost 4 bases and J lost 1 base. This CDR3 has 15 residues. The CDR3 bases are TGTGCCAGCAGCTCACGGGGGGGGAACACCGGGGAGCTGTTTTTT. The encoded protein is CASSSRGGNTGELFF. The whole variable domain, filled in from reference TRBV7-6 and TRBJ2-2, reads GAGVSQSPRYKVTKRGQDVALRCDPISGHVSLYWYRQALGQGPEFLTYFNYEAQQDKSGLPNDRFSAERPEGSISTLTIQRTEQRDSAMYRCASSSRGGNTGELFFGEGSRLTVL.

This chain joins TRBV7-2 and TRBJ2-1; TRBD2 matches 8 bases. This CDR3 contains 14 residues. From germline, CDR1 is SGHTA and CDR2 FQGNSA. Unmatched junction bases numbered 6, after V lost 5 bases and J lost 6 bases. The CDR3 spells CASSPRGGRNEQFF. Here the CDR3 DNA reads TGTGCCAGCAGCCCACGGGGGGGACGCAATGAGCAGTTCTTC.

This sequence joins TRBV28 and TRBJ2-7; TRBD2 aligns across 7 bases. The ends lost 7 bases at V and 7 bases at J; junction bases unmatched: 16. Looked up from germline, CDR1 is MDHEN and CDR2 is SYDVKM. The CDR3 is made up of 15 amino acids. For the CDR3, the DNA is TGTGCCAGCACCTCTCTGACGGGCGGGAGACTTGAGCAGTACTTC. This encodes CASTSLTGGRLEQYF. The full variable domain, in which reference TRBV28 and TRBJ2-7 provide the parts outside the CDR3, is DVKVTQSSRYLVKRTGEKVFLECVQDMDHENMFWYRQDPGLGLRLIYFSYDVKMKEKGDIPEGYSVSREKKERFSLILESASTNQTSMYLCASTSLTGGRLEQYFGPGTRLTVT.

The chain has TRBV29-1 and TRBJ1-1; 9 bases map to TRBD1. Per germline, CDR1 SQVTM and CDR2 ANQGSEA. V shed 6 bases and J 9 bases; nucleotides not matched to a gene: 8. This CDR3 region has 12 residues. The chain's CDR3 is CSVGPGQGQAFF. In DNA form, the CDR3 reads TGCAGCGTCGGTCCGGGACAGGGCCAAGCTTTCTTT.

The rearrangement uses TRBV4-1 and TRBJ1-2, with TRBD1 as a possible D gene (5 bases). Germline CDR1 is MGHRA and CDR2 is YSYEKL. Trimming left V 5 bases short and J 6 bases short, with 22 bases between. This CDR3 is 16 amino acids long. CDR3 protein: CASSYGTFQQGDGYTF. CDR3 bases: TGCGCCAGCAGCTACGGAACCTTTCAGCAGGGTGATGGCTACACCTTC.

The chain couples TRBV6-5 to TRBJ1-2, with unresolved D. Between the trimmed V and J ends, which lost 7 bases and 1 base, there was a span of 16 bases. Germline CDR1 and CDR2: MNHEY and SVGAGI. This CDR3 has 15 amino acids. CDR3 residues: CASTPNPAVNYGYTF. CDR3 coding DNA: TGTGCCAGCACCCCCAATCCAGCGGTTAACTATGGCTACACCTTC.

This rearrangement joins TRBV6-6 to TRBJ1-1, with D maybe TRBD1 (5 bases). The CDR3 loop spans 13 amino acids. The germline V gene encodes CDR1 MNHNY and CDR2 SVGAGI (reference sequence). Trimming shortened V by 6 bases and J by 5 bases, and 13 bases separated the two germline ends. In nucleotides, the CDR3 is TGTGCCAGCAGGCTCCGGGACTTAACTGAAGCTTTCTTT. This encodes CASRLRDLTEAFF.

This chain connects TRBV19 to TRBJ1-2; no definite D call. V was trimmed by 8 bases and J by 0 bases, leaving 16 bases between them. CDR1 and CDR2 (germline): LNHDA, SQIVND (reference sequence). The length of the CDR3 is 15 residues. The CDR3 sequence is CASGSQEKANYGYTF. CDR3 DNA: TGTGCCAGTGGGTCTCAGGAGAAAGCTAACTATGGCTACACCTTC.

The chain uses TRBV4-1 and TRBJ2-7; 7 bases agree with TRBD1. This CDR3 contains 19 residues. The J segment lost 1 base and the V segment lost 4 bases, leaving 19 bases of the junction unmatched. Looked up from germline, CDR1 is MGHRA and CDR2 is YSYEKL. The CDR3 sequence: CASSRLHPSPTGVSYEQYF. Here the CDR3 DNA reads TGCGCCAGCAGCCGCCTCCACCCCTCCCCCACAGGGGTTTCCTACGAGCAGTACTTC.

V and J are TRBV2 and TRBJ1-2; 8 bases line up with TRBD1. Germline CDR1 and CDR2: SNHLY and FYNNEI. The CDR3 contains 15 residues. With 9 bases clipped from V and 0 bases from J, the junction kept 9 bases outside the gene matches. DNA of the CDR3: TGTGCCAGGAAGACAGGGGCCCTTGCTAACTATGGCTACACCTTC. Residues: CARKTGALANYGYTF.

This chain links TRBV11-2 with TRBJ1-4, with 7 bases lining up with TRBD1. Germline V gene data show CDR1 as SGHAT and CDR2 as FQNNGV. The length of the CDR3 is 16 residues. V dropped 2 bases and J dropped 6; count of bases not matched to a gene: 9. The CDR3 region is CASSLMRGGTHEKLFF. CDR3 bases: TGTGCCAGCAGCTTAATGAGAGGGGGCACCCATGAAAAACTGTTTTTT.

The chain is built from TRBV23-1 and TRBJ2-7; 9 positions agree with TRBD1. TRBV23-1 falls under the ORF class, with uncertain function. The ends lost 0 bases at V and 5 bases at J; junction bases unmatched: 8. The CDR3 runs to 16 residues. The CDR3 region is CASSQSPRDRVHEQYF. The CDR3 nucleotides read TGCGCCAGCAGTCAATCGCCTCGGGACAGGGTCCACGAGCAGTACTTC.

The genes are TRBV5-1 and TRBJ2-5; 7 bases agree with TRBD1. Germline V lookup: CDR1 SGHRS, CDR2 YFSETQ. The CDR3 runs 14 residues. J lost 3 bases, V lost 0 bases, and 2 bases had no gene match. CDR3 DNA sequence: TGCGCCAGCAGCTTGGCCGGGACAGAAGAGACCCAGTACTTC. This encodes CASSLAGTEETQYF.

The rearrangement uses TRBV12-5 and TRBJ2-5, with D unresolved. The V gene lost 4 bases and the J gene lost 5 bases, with 5 bases spanning the gap. The V gene's germline CDR1 is LGHNT and CDR2 FRNRAP. The CDR3 runs 11 residues. CDR3 sequence (DNA): TGTGCTAGTGGTTCCGGGGAGACCCAGTACTTC. Translation: CASGSGETQYF.

V usage is TRBV9 and J usage is TRBJ2-3; D not certain. The V and J ends lost 1 base and 5 bases respectively, with 5 bases between them. Looked up from germline, CDR1 is SGDLS and CDR2 is YYNGEE. The CDR3 has 12 amino acids. The chain's CDR3 is CASSVIGDTQYF. The CDR3 region has the DNA TGTGCCAGCAGCGTAATCGGAGATACGCAGTATTTT.

This chain joins TRBV19 and TRBJ1-3; TRBD1 might be the D (6 bases). From germline, CDR1 is LNHDA and CDR2 SQIVND (reference sequence). The V and J ends lost 4 bases and 4 bases respectively, with 17 bases between them. This CDR3 spans 16 amino acids. CDR3: CASSTPGTLGGNTIYF. DNA for the CDR3: TGTGCCAGTAGTACCCCCGGGACACTGGGAGGAAACACCATATATTTT.